These 6 T cell receptor beta chains came from one sample sequenced in a study of T cells in Graves' hyperthyroidism and ophthalmopathy. Regions amplified from RNA transcripts were the TCR beta CDR3 regions. The primer set for the first-round RT-PCR of the TCR CDR3 was HTBI. TCRdb re-analysed the multiplex PCR reads in MiXCR, keeping a single row per CDR3 protein. The data contain about half a million distinct CDR3 sequences, about a fifth of them seen just once; the ten biggest clones take up approximately 25%. Sequenced: blood. These receptor sequences come from a man between 18 and 29 years old with Graves' hyperthyroidism.

This clonotype was observed many times. The rearrangement uses TRBV11-2 and TRBJ1-1, with D possibly being TRBD1 (5 bases). Germline CDR1 and CDR2: SGHAT and FQNNGV. V was trimmed by 7 bases and J by 3 bases, leaving 12 bases between them. The CDR3 length is 13 residues. The CDR3: CASTLGGDTEAFF. CDR3 DNA sequence: TGTGCCAGCACTTTGGGGGGGGACACTGAAGCTTTCTTT.

This clonotype has ten or more counts. The chain has TRBV28 and TRBJ2-2; tentative D call: TRBD2 (5 bases). With 2 bases removed from V and 8 bases from J, the gap between germline ends came to 6 bases. The V gene's germline CDR1 is MDHEN and CDR2 SYDVKM. The CDR3 sequence is 12 residues long. CDR3 DNA sequence: TGTGCCAGCAGTTTAGGAGGTGGGGAGCTGTTTTTT. It translates to CASSLGGGELFF.

This clonotype occurred a few times. This chain connects TRBV11-2 to TRBJ1-1; 9 bases fit TRBD1. The CDR3 extends over 16 amino acids. CDR1 and CDR2 (germline): SGHAT, FQNNGV. V shed 5 bases, J shed 0 bases, and the junction held 7 bases outside the gene matches. The DNA of the CDR3 is TGTGCCAGCAGCCAGCCGGGACAGGGAATGAACACTGAAGCTTTCTTT. Translation: CASSQPGQGMNTEAFF.

The table lists this clonotype with a few counts. V is TRBV7-9 and J is TRBJ2-5; perhaps TRBD2 as D (6 bases). Germline CDR1 SEHNR, CDR2 FQNEAQ (reference sequence). V was shortened by 7 bases and J by 7 bases, with 22 bases between the two germline ends. This CDR3 comprises 15 residues. CDR3 amino acids: CASIGGSGLLGTQYF. The DNA of the CDR3 is TGTGCCAGCATCGGGGGTTCAGGCCTACTCGGGACCCAGTACTTC.

This clonotype has at least ten counts. V usage is TRBV5-1 and J usage is TRBJ1-2; 8 nucleotides align to TRBD1. Germline CDR1 is SGHRS and CDR2 is YFSETQ. V dropped 2 bases and J dropped 5; count of bases not matched to a gene: 11. This CDR3 comprises 16 residues. This chain's CDR3 is CASSFPMTGVGYGYTF. CDR3 DNA: TGCGCCAGCAGCTTCCCAATGACAGGGGTCGGGTATGGCTACACCTTC.

This clonotype is a singleton in its sample. The chain links TRBV20-1 to TRBJ2-7; 9 positions agree with TRBD2. V dropped 1 base and J dropped 6; count of bases not matched to a gene: 10. The germline CDR1 and CDR2 sequences are DFQATT and SNEGSKA (reference sequence). The CDR3 has 15 residues. This chain's CDR3 is CSARAEIAGAFEQYF. The CDR3 DNA follows: TGCAGTGCTAGAGCCGAGATAGCGGGAGCTTTCGAGCAGTACTTC.